The sequence of this T cell receptor beta chain was determined in a study of blood T cell repertoires in COVID-19. At the level of the study: T cells, B-cell-depleted T cells, or PBMCs provided the cDNA or gDNA that served as material.

Germline V gives CDR1 MNHEY, CDR2 SVGEGT. This CDR3 is 15 amino acids long. V lost 6 bases and J 0 bases, leaving 12 bases between the germline ends. In the original analysis: Estimation of nucleated cell counts was performed using reference gene primer amplification. Profiling relied on immunoSEQ multiplex PCR, and the TCRdb table lists in-frame clones only, not all of them. That table furnishes V, J and clone size, whereas the DNA furnished D and trimming. The table has roughly 200,000 clones, over 70% seen once. The gene calls are TRBV6-2 or TRBV6-3 and TRBJ1-5, with D hard to call. The TCR sequence derives from a man aged 40-55 years with active or convalescent COVID-19. The sequencing input was peripheral blood. DNA for the CDR3: TGTGCCAGCAGGTACACACCACATAGCAATCAGCCCCAGCATTTT. It encodes CASRYTPHSNQPQHF.